This TCR beta chain is from a study of T cell responses to AZD1222 COVID-19 vaccine (dated by TCRdb to 2020 to 2022). With respect to the entire study: AZD1222 recipients given second doses at about 4 weeks or at about 12 weeks were pooled, since spike-specific TCR depth and breadth were not found to differ between the two schedules. A total of 233 trial participants underwent TCR sequencing, of whom about 200 had received two doses of AZD1222 and roughly 26 had received two doses of the MenACWY control vaccine. Trial participants were enrolled by age into 18-55, 56-69 and 70-plus year subgroups, with around 150, 28 and 57 TCR-sequenced participants respectively.

Note on this clone: Its antigen specificity is not known. No qualities accompany the bases; no much larger clone lies one base away.

Per the publication, the time point label means: baseline before first vaccination. The vaccinee samples were drawn from two UK trials, COV001 and COV002, one of which was a single-blind randomized controlled phase 2/3 trial testing AZD1222 (ChAdOx1 nCoV-19) in healthy adults. For TCRbeta chain sequencing, PBMC samples were collected from trial participants at day 0 and at day 28 after the second dose. The germline V gene yields SGDLS for CDR1 and YYNGEE for CDR2. From cysteine to phenylalanine, the CDR3 is 14 amino acids long. Only CDR3 DNA remains: 42 bases, in frame from the first base. V is shortened by 0 bases, J by 5 bases, and the region joining them spans 10 bases. General conclusions and limits of the study: Because no samples from the day 14 peak response were available, repertoires could be characterized only after the peak T cell response. The vaccine-associated CD4 TCRs covered the entire spike protein, and the dominant responses fell in regions 160-218 and 743-854. Most participants were white British and females outnumbered males, and the authors suggested that clonal diversity may have been underestimated. After two AZD1222 doses, spike-specific TCR breadth and depth were significantly higher than at day 0 and than in MenACWY recipients. In the small 56-69-year group, the increase in depth fell short of significance, most likely because of low power. Conclusions about previously exposed vaccinees are limited because only 6 or 7 AZD1222 recipients were SARS-CoV-2 seropositive at baseline. Epitopes outside the regions mutated in the B.1.351 and B.1.1.7 variants were reportedly recognized by nearly half of the unique spike-specific TCRs.

The CDR3 regions of human TCRbeta chains were analyzed by immunosequencing. Under the source paper's analysis protocol: TCRs in the repertoires were matched against a reference library of SARS-CoV-2-specific TCRs that had been generated with the MIRA antigen-specificity platform. Breadth meant the fraction of unique TCRs that were SARS-CoV-2-associated, whereas depth meant the fraction of total T cells that were SARS-CoV-2-associated. Using the MIRA data, every spike-specific TCR was mapped to the spike region that the TCR reacted to and assigned to either a CD4 or a CD8 class. Log10-transformed breadth and depth values were compared by one-way ANOVA with Sidak's multiple comparisons tests. TCRdb obtained this table from immuneACCESS and retained in-frame rearrangements with V and J assigned. These tables miss some clones; where compared with another copy, unresolved V genes account for less than half of the shortfall, and the remainder is unexplained. That table furnishes V, J and clone size, whereas the DNA furnished D and trimming. The table for this sample lists 120,000 or so clones; 91% of them were counted only once. Approximately 5.9% of the sample lies in the top ten.

The sequenced sample was peripheral blood, obtained on day 0 of AZD1222 vaccination. The chain employs TRBV9 and TRBJ2-3; tentative D gene TRBD2, with 5 bases matching. This TCR was sampled from an adult in good health. In nucleotides, the sequence is TGTGCCAGCAGCGTAGCGGGGAATGTAGATACGCAGTATTTT. Translated, this gives CASSVAGNVDTQYF.